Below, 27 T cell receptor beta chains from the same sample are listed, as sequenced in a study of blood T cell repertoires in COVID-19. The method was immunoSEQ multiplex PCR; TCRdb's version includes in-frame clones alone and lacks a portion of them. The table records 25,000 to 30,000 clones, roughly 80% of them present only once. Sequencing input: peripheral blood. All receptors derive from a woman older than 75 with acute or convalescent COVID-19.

The CDR3 region is CASRDWGGNTEAFF. CDR3 nucleotides: TGTGCCAGTAGGGACTGGGGGGGTAACACTGAAGCTTTCTTT. The rearrangement uses TRBV19 and TRBJ1-1; maybe TRBD1 (5 bases). The V end was cut by 6 bases, the J end by 2 bases, with 13 bases between. The CDR3 has 14 residues. Germline CDR1 LNHDA, CDR2 SQIVND (reference sequence).

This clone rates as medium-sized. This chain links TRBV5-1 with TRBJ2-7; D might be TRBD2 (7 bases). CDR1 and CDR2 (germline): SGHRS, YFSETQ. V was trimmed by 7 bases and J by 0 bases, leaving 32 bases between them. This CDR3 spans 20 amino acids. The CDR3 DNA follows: TGCGCCAGCCCCTCTAACGGGAACGGGGAGGGGGACAACTTCTCCTACGAGCAGTACTTC. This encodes CASPSNGNGEGDNFSYEQYF. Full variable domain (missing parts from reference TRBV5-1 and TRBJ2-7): KAGVTQTPRYLIKTRGQQVTLSCSPISGHRSVSWYQQTPGQGLQFLFEYFSETQRNKGNFPGRFSGRQFSNSRSEMNVSTLELGDSALYLCASPSNGNGEGDNFSYEQYFGPGTRLTVT.

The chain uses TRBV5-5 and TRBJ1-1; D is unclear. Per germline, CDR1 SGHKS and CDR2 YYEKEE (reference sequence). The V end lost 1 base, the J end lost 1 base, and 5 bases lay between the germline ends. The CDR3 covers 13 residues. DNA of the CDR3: TGTGCCAGCAGCTTGAGACAGAACACTGAAGCTTTCTTT. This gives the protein CASSLRQNTEAFF.

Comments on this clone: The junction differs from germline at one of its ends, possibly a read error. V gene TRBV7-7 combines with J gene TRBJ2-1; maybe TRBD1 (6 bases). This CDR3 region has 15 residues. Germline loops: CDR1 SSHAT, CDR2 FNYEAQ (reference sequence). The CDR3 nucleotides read TGTGCTAGCAGCTTAGGGACAAGGGAAGACAATGAGCAGTTCTTC. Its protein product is CASSLGTREDNEQFF.

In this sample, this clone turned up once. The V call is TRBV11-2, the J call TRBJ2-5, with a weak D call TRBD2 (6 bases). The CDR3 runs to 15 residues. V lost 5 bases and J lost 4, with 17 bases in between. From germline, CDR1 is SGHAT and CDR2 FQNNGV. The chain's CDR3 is CASSPGGNIRETQYF. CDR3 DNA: TGTGCCAGCAGCCCCGGCGGGAACATCCGAGAGACCCAGTACTTC.

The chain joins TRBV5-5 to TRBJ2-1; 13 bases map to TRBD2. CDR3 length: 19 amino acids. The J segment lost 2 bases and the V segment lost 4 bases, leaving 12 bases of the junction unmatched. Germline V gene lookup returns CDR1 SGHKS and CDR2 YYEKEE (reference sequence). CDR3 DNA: TGTGCCAGCAGCCCGCGGACTAGCGGGAGTAACCCGACCTACAATGAGCAGTTCTTC. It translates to CASSPRTSGSNPTYNEQFF.

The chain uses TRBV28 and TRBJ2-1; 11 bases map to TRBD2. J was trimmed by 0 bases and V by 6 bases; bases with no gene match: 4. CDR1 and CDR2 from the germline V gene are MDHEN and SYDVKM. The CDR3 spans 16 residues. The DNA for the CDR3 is TGTGCCAGCAGCGGGACTAGCGGCTACTCCTACAATGAGCAGTTCTTC. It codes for CASSGTSGYSYNEQFF.

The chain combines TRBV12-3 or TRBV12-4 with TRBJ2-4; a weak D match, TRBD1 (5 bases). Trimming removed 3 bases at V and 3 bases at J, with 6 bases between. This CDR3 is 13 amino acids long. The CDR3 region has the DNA TGTGCCAGCAGTTTTCAGGGCAAAAACATTCAGTACTTC. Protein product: CASSFQGKNIQYF.

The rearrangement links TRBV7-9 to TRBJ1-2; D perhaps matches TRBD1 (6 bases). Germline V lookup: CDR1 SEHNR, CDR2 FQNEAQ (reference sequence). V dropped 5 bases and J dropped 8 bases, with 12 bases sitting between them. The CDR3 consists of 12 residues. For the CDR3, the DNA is TGTGCCAGCAGCACTCAGGGGTTGGGCTACACCTTC. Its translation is CASSTQGLGYTF.

DNA of the CDR3: TGTGCCAGTAGTACGGGCTTGCGGGAGCCCCAGCATTTT. Translation: CASSTGLREPQHF. The genes are TRBV19 and TRBJ1-5; no clear D gene. With 4 bases removed from V and 8 bases from J, the gap between germline ends came to 12 bases. Germline CDR1 is LNHDA and CDR2 is SQIVND (reference sequence). CDR3 length equals 13 residues.

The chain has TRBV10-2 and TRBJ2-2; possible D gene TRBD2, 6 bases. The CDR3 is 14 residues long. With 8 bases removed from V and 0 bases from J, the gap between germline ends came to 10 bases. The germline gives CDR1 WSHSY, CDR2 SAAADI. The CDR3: CASAPGANTGELFF. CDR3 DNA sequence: TGCGCCAGCGCCCCGGGAGCGAACACCGGGGAGCTGTTTTTT.

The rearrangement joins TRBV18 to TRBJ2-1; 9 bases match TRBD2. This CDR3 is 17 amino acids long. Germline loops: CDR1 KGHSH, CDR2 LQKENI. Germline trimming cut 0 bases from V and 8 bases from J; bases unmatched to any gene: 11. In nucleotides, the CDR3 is TGTGCCAGCTCACCACCGATTAGCGGGGGACCCGCCTATGAGCAGTTCTTC. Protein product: CASSPPISGGPAYEQFF.

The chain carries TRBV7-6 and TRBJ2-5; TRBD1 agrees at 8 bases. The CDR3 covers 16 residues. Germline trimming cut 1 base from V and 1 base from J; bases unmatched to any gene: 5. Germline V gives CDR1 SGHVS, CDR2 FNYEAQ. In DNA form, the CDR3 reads TGTGCCAGCAGCTTAGGGGGGACAGGAATCCAAGAGACCCAGTACTTC. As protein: CASSLGGTGIQETQYF. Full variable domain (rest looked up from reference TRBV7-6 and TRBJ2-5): GAGVSQSPRYKVTKRGQDVALRCDPISGHVSLYWYRQALGQGPEFLTYFNYEAQQDKSGLPNDRFSAERPEGSISTLTIQRTEQRDSAMYRCASSLGGTGIQETQYFGPGTRLLVL.

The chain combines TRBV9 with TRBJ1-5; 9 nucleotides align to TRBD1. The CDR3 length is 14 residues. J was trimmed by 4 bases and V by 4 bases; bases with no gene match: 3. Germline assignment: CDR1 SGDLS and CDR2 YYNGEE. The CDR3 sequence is CASSRDRGNQPQHF. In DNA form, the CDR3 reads TGTGCCAGCAGCCGAGACAGGGGGAATCAGCCCCAGCATTTT.

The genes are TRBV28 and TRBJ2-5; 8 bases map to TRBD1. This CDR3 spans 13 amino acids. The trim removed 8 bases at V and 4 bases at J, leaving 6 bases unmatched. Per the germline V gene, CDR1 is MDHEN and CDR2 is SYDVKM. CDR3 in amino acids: CASRPRGRETQYF. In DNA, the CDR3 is TGTGCCAGCCGCCCCAGGGGGCGAGAGACCCAGTACTTC.

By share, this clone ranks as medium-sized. Here the CDR3 DNA reads TGTGCCAGCAGCCCCCGGGACTCCGTTGAAGAGCAGTTCTTC. It is translated as CASSPRDSVEEQFF. This chain links TRBV9 with TRBJ2-1, with a tentative D call TRBD2 (6 bases). Germline CDR1 and CDR2: SGDLS and YYNGEE. V was trimmed by 4 bases and J by 10 bases, leaving 18 bases between them. CDR3 size: 14 residues.

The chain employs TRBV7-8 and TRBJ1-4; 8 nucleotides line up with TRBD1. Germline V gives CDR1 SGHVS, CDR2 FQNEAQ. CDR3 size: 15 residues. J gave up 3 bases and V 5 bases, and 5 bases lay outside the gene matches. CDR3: CASSSRQGPNEKLFF. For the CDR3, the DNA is TGTGCCAGCAGCAGTAGACAGGGGCCTAATGAAAAACTGTTTTTT.

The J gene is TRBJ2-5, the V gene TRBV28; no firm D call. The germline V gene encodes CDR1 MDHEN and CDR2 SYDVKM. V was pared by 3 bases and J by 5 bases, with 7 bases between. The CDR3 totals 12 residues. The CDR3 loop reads CASSLSIETQYF. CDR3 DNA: TGTGCCAGCAGTTTGTCCATTGAGACCCAGTACTTC.

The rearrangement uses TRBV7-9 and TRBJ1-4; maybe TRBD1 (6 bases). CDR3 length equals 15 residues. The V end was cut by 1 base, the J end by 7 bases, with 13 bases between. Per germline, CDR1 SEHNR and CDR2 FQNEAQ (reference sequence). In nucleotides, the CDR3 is TGTGCCAGCAGCTTAGACGTCCGGGGGGCTGAAAAACTGTTTTTT. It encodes CASSLDVRGAEKLFF.

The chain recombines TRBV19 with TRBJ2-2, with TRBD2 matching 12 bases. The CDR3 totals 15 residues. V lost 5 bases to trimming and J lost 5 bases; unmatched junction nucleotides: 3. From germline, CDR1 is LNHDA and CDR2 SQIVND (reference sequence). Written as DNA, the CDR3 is TGTGCCAGTAGTCCCGGGACTAGCGGGACCGGGGAGCTGTTTTTT. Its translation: CASSPGTSGTGELFF.

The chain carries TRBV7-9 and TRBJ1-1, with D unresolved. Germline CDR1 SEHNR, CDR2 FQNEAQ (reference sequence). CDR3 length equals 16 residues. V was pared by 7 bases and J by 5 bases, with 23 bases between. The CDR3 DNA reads TGTGCCAGCAAAGTTGGTTTAAGCGGAGCGGCGACTGAAGCTTTCTTT. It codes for CASKVGLSGAATEAFF. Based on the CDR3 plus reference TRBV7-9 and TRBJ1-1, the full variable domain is DTGVSQNPRHKITKRGQNVTFRCDPISEHNRLYWYRQTLGQGPEFLTYFQNEAQLEKSRLLSDRFSAERPKGSFSTLEIQRTEQGDSAMYLCASKVGLSGAATEAFFGQGTRLTVV.

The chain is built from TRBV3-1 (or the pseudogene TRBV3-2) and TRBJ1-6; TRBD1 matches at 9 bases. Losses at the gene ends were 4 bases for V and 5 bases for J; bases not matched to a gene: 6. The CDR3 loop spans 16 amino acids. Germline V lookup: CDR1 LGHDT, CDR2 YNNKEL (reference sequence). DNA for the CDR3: TGTGCCAGCAGCCGCAGGACAGGGGATAATAATTCACCCCTCCACTTT. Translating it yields CASSRRTGDNNSPLHF.

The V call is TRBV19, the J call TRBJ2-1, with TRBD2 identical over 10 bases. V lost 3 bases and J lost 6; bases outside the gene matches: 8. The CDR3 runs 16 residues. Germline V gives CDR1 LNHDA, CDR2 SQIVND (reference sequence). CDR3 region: CASSMSSSGSINEQFF. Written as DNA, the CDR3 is TGTGCCAGTAGTATGTCTTCTAGCGGGAGTATCAATGAGCAGTTCTTC. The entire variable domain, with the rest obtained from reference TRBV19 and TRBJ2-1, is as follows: DGGITQSPKYLFRKEGQNVTLSCEQNLNHDAMYWYRQDPGQGLRLIYYSQIVNDFQKGDIAEGYSVSREKKESFPLTVTSAQKNPTAFYLCASSMSSSGSINEQFFGPGTRLTVL.

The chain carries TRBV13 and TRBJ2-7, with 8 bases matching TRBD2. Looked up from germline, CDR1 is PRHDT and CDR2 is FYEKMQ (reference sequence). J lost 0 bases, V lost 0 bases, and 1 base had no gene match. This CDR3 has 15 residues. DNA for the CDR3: TGTGCCAGCAGCTTAGGACTAGCGGCCTCCTACGAGCAGTACTTC. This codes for CASSLGLAASYEQYF. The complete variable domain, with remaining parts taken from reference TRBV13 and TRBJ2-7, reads AAGVIQSPRHLIKEKRETATLKCYPIPRHDTVYWYQQGPGQDPQFLISFYEKMQSDKGSIPDRFSAQQFSDYHSELNMSSLELGDSALYFCASSLGLAASYEQYFGPGTRLTVT.

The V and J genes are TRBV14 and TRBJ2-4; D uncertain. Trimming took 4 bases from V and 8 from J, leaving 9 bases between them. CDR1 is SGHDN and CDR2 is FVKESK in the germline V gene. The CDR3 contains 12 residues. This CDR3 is CASSLAPDIQYF. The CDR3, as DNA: TGTGCCAGCAGCCTTGCGCCCGACATTCAGTACTTC.

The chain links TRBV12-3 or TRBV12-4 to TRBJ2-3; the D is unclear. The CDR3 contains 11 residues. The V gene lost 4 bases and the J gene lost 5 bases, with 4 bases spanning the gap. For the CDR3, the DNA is TGTGCCAGCAGTTCTAGAGATACGCAGTATTTT. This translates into CASSSRDTQYF.

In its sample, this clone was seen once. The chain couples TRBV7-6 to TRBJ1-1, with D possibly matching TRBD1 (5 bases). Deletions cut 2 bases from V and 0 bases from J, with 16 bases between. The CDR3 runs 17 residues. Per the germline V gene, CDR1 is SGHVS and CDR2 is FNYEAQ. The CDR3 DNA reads TGTGCCAGCAGCTTAAACGGGCGGGGGACTCTGAACACTGAAGCTTTCTTT. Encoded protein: CASSLNGRGTLNTEAFF.